This is a list of T cell receptor beta chains from one sample in a study of blood T cell repertoires in COVID-19. Data came from immunoSEQ multiplex PCR; TCRdb stores just in-frame clones and leaves some out. The sample holds 140,000 or so clones, around nine tenths seen once. Sequencing was done on a sample of peripheral blood. The receptors were gathered from a woman aged 50 to 65 with active or convalescent COVID-19. Both conserved end residues are trimmed from each CDR3.

TRBV14	TRBJ1-1	ASSHRRTGRDTEAF
TRBV7-2	TRBJ1-2	ASSLGLANYGYT
TRBV28	TRBJ2-6	ASSGGSSGANVLT
TRBV19	TRBJ2-3	ASSINGARTDTQY
TRBV19	TRBJ1-1	ASSFTDRTNTEAF
TRBV18	TRBJ2-3	ASSTTSGSLYTDTQY
TRBV5-1	TRBJ2-7	ASSPREVGYEQY
TRBV9	TRBJ2-5	ASSVGGVQETQY
TRBV7-3	TRBJ2-1	ASSLELGAGGEQF
TRBV7-2	TRBJ2-3	ASSPVRDSTDTQY
TRBV6-4	TRBJ1-5	ASSAEVGQPQH
TRBV19	TRBJ1-4	ASTPGTTNEKLF
TRBV29-1	TRBJ2-2	SVDEGAGELF
TRBV11-2	TRBJ1-2	ASSPWDRVSYGYT
TRBV7-2	TRBJ2-1	ASSSVGTVSSYNEQF
TRBV5-1	TRBJ2-5	ASSLAGTGEETQY
TRBV7-2	TRBJ1-3	ASSLSGTESSGNTIY
TRBV10-3	TRBJ2-2	AISRDSITGELF
TRBV9	TRBJ2-2	ASSAQGVNTGELF
TRBV4-1	TRBJ2-5	ASSLLASETQY
TRBV30	TRBJ1-1	AWSGQGDTEAF
TRBV3-1/TRBV3-2	TRBJ2-7	ASSQGLAGPAYEQY
TRBV29-1	TRBJ1-4	SVRGTGGFEKLF
TRBV27	TRBJ2-1	ASSAGLAIRDEQF
TRBV27	TRBJ1-1	ASSLSKTGVNTEAF
TRBV6-2/TRBV6-3	TRBJ2-7	ASSYNPQNYYEQY
TRBV27	TRBJ1-1	ASSLLSQGSTEAF
TRBV7-2	TRBJ2-5	ASTQDGWYSAGERETQY
TRBV10-3	TRBJ1-2	AISEGRDRGPGYT
TRBV27	TRBJ1-3	ASSSLPTDSLAGNTIY
TRBV7-7	TRBJ1-3	ASRQTGGTGNTIY
TRBV19	TRBJ1-5	ASKQGDWGNQPQH
TRBV28	TRBJ2-7	ASTSQSYEQY
TRBV19	TRBJ1-2	ASSIEGTANYGYT
TRBV19	TRBJ1-1	ASSKTGDTEAF
TRBV9	TRBJ1-3	ASSHLGNTIY
TRBV6-2/TRBV6-3	TRBJ2-7	ASSRRGWSSYEQY
TRBV15	TRBJ2-2	ATSRGLAGHSSGELF
TRBV5-5	TRBJ1-1	ASSWDSNTEAF
TRBV18	TRBJ2-3	ASSLPGGADTQY
TRBV19	TRBJ1-1	ASRTTGGSAF
TRBV28	TRBJ1-4	ASTRKGPRGKLF
TRBV29-1	TRBJ2-6	SVALISGANVLT